This T cell receptor (beta chain) was retrieved from a study of shared clonotypes between healthy human individuals. Findings of the study overall: Generally, estimated richness proved larger in naive subsets than it did in memory subsets. Generation probabilities were higher for clonotypes shared across all four sorted-subset donors than for unshared ones.

Concerning this clone itself: Its antigen is as yet unknown.

Genomic DNA of each subset was evenly split across several immunoSEQ plates. This table comes from immunoSEQ multiplex PCR, and its TCRdb copy is limited to in-frame clones, with some not included. In the table there are more than 2 million clones, about 93% of which are singletons. After removal of 3 bases from V and 6 bases from J, the junction contained 3 bases not matched to a gene. The CDR3 extends over 13 amino acids. Per the germline V gene, CDR1 is LNHDA and CDR2 is SQIVND (reference sequence). Terminally differentiated effector memory CD45RA+ cells were left out of the naive CD8 fraction, which was CD45RO-negative and positively selected for CCR7. Every donor was a Caucasian adult from Nashville, Tennessee.

The clonotype was recovered from a man between 18 and 29 years old in good health. Some clones in this sample may be carry-over from other donors' samples. The sample taken for sequencing was naive CD8+ T cells from PBMCs. The chain carries TRBV19 and TRBJ2-7; 9 bases are shared with TRBD1. CDR3 DNA: TGTGCCAGTAGTATGGGGACAGGGACCGAGCAGTACTTC. Amino acid sequence: CASSMGTGTEQYF. The whole variable domain, remainder taken from reference TRBV19 and TRBJ2-7, is DGGITQSPKYLFRKEGQNVTLSCEQNLNHDAMYWYRQDPGQGLRLIYYSQIVNDFQKGDIAEGYSVSREKKESFPLTVTSAQKNPTAFYLCASSMGTGTEQYFGPGTRLTVT.